The clone carrying this TCR beta chain was picked up many times. What it recognizes is unknown. The source of the sample is a study of early T cells in non-severe SARS-CoV-2 infection. Study as a whole: Chains from this unsorted whole-blood bulk RNA could not be paired.

The study, taken as a whole, reports: Anti-spike CD8 responses were favored by VDJdb matching, which missed private and CD4 specificities.

Trimming took off 2 bases at V and 4 bases at J, with 9 bases between the two ends. Looked up from germline, CDR1 is MNHEY and CDR2 is SVGAGI. The CDR3 covers 13 residues. The TCR library protocol attached unique molecular identifiers to the individual cDNA molecules. TCRdb recomputed calls from the 5' RACE reads with MiXCR, one row per CDR3 protein. The profile covers around 47,000 distinct CDR3 sequences, with roughly 10% appearing a single time and about 9.5% taken by the ten largest. The sample taken for sequencing was whole blood. The V call is TRBV6-5, the J call TRBJ2-7, with D perhaps matching TRBD2 (6 bases). The receptor's source is an adult who was a healthcare worker with PCR-confirmed SARS-CoV-2 infection or an uninfected control (not recorded which). CDR3 coding DNA: TGTGCCAGCAGTTACCGGGAGACTTACGAGCAGTACTTC. Translated: CASSYRETYEQYF.